This T cell receptor beta chain was obtained from a study of blood T cells in healthy people across ages. There are a few counts of this clonotype. Through a sample-barcoded 5' primer and a J-beta primer mix, a second PCR was run for about 6 to 11 cycles. TCRdb analysed the 5' RACE reads with MiXCR anew, one entry per CDR3 protein. Among 1.4 million to 1.5 million distinct CDR3 sequences listed, 42% were seen once. The CDR3 spans 17 residues. V lost 0 bases and J 5 bases, leaving 19 bases between the germline ends. The V gene's germline CDR1 is LGHNA and CDR2 YNFKEQ. This clonotype was obtained from a young woman in good health. The sequenced material came from blood. The chain couples TRBV4-2 to TRBJ1-1, with D perhaps matching TRBD1 (5 bases). This chain's CDR3 is CASSQDRVSQGGTEAFF. The CDR3 nucleotides read TGTGCCAGCAGCCAAGATCGAGTTAGCCAGGGAGGGACTGAAGCTTTCTTT.